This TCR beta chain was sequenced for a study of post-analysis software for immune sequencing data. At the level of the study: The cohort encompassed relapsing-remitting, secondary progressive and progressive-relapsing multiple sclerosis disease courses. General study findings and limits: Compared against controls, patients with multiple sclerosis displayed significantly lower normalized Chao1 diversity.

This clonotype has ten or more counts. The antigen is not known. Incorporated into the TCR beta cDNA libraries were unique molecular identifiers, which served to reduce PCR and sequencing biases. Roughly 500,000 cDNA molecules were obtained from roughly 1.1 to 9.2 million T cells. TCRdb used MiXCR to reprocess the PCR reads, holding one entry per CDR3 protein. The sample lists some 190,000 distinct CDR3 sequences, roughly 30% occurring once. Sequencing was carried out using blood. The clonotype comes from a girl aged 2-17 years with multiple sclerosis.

For the CDR3, the DNA is TGCAGTGCTGTGGGACCGTCGAGCTCCTACGAGCAGTACTTC. Its protein is CSAVGPSSSYEQYF. The J gene is TRBJ2-7, the V gene TRBV20-1; D may match TRBD1 or TRBD2 (5 bases each). CDR1 and CDR2 from the germline V gene are DFQATT and SNEGSKA (reference sequence). Trimming removed 5 bases at V and 0 bases at J, with 14 bases between. This CDR3 has 14 residues.